These 9 T cell receptor beta chains originate from one sample sequenced in a study of T cells in Graves' hyperthyroidism and ophthalmopathy. The CDR3 regions of TCR beta were amplified from RNA transcripts. HTBI primers were the set used in a first-round RT-PCR of the TCR CDR3. TCRdb reprocessed the multiplex PCR reads with MiXCR, giving one entry per CDR3 protein. The data contain 600,000 to 650,000 distinct CDR3 sequences, roughly 15% of them singletons. The sequencing input was blood. These receptors all stem from a woman in her 30s with Graves' hyperthyroidism.

This sequence joins TRBV5-1 and TRBJ1-2; D is unresolved. Germline CDR1 is SGHRS and CDR2 is YFSETQ. This CDR3 has 15 amino acids. V was clipped by 4 bases and J by 4 bases, with 17 bases between them. The chain's CDR3 is CASSAGPTQGYGYTF. The CDR3 nucleotides read TGCGCCAGCAGCGCGGGCCCTACACAAGGCTATGGCTACACCTTC.

This clonotype occurred many times. The chain employs TRBV2 and TRBJ2-7, with TRBD2 matching 9 bases. CDR1 and CDR2 (germline): SNHLY, FYNNEI. V trimming: 1 base; J trimming: 2 bases; junction bases outside the gene matches: 9. The length of the CDR3 is 17 residues. The CDR3 reads CASSEGPRGGRAYEQYF. The CDR3 nucleotides read TGTGCCAGCAGTGAAGGGCCTAGGGGCGGGAGGGCCTACGAGCAGTACTTC.

In its sample, this clonotype was seen many times. The CDR3 here is CASSPWLGEAPLHF. The DNA of the CDR3 is TGTGCCAGCAGCCCTTGGCTGGGAGAGGCACCCCTCCACTTT. This rearrangement joins TRBV7-2 to TRBJ1-6; D gene ambiguous. Germline V gene sequence: CDR1 SGHTA, CDR2 FQGNSA. The CDR3 length is 14 residues. Trimming took 5 bases from V and 11 from J, leaving 16 bases between them.

This clonotype was picked up many times. The chain combines TRBV18 with TRBJ2-7; perhaps TRBD2 as D (5 bases). V was pared by 2 bases and J by 1 base, with 12 bases between. This CDR3 comprises 15 residues. Germline CDR1 and CDR2: KGHSH and LQKENI. Here the CDR3 DNA reads TGTGCCAGCTCACCAAGTCAAGGACTTTCCTACGAGCAGTACTTC. Its translation: CASSPSQGLSYEQYF. Based on the CDR3 plus reference TRBV18 and TRBJ2-7, the full variable domain is NAGVMQNPRHLVRRRGQEARLRCSPMKGHSHVYWYRQLPEEGLKFMVYLQKENIIDESGMPKERFSAEFPKEGPSILRIQQVVRGDSAAYFCASSPSQGLSYEQYFGPGTRLTVT.

In its sample, this clonotype was seen many times. The chain has TRBV12-3 or TRBV12-4 and TRBJ1-4; 9 bases fit TRBD1. CDR3 length: 15 amino acids. The V gene end was trimmed by 1 base and the J gene end by 8 bases; junction bases not matched to a gene: 5. This CDR3 is CASSLGQGGDEKLFF. The CDR3 DNA follows: TGTGCCAGCAGTTTAGGACAGGGGGGGGACGAAAAACTGTTTTTT.

This clonotype turned up a few times. CDR3 region: CASSDVGNTEAFF. As DNA, the CDR3 is TGCGCCAGCAGTGATGTCGGGAACACTGAAGCTTTCTTT. The chain uses TRBV10-2 and TRBJ1-1, with D hard to call. Germline-derived CDR1 and CDR2 are WSHSY and SAAADI. With 3 bases removed from V and 1 base from J, the gap between germline ends came to 6 bases. This CDR3 region has 13 residues.

This clonotype was picked up many times. This chain links TRBV6-1 with TRBJ2-1; unclear D gene. V was trimmed by 10 bases and J by 10 bases, leaving 23 bases between them. Germline V gene lookup returns CDR1 MNHNS and CDR2 SASEGT. The CDR3 runs 14 residues. Here the CDR3 reads CATPEAEPTIEQFF. Written as DNA, the CDR3 is TGTGCCACGCCAGAGGCGGAACCAACAATCGAGCAGTTCTTC.

This clonotype was observed at least ten times. The V and J genes are TRBV3-1 and TRBJ1-5; D unresolved. The CDR3 length is 14 residues. The germline V gene has CDR1 LGHDT and CDR2 YNNKEL (reference sequence). The germline V and J ends were trimmed by 2 bases and 6 bases, with 11 bases remaining between them. The CDR3 nucleotides read TGTGCCAGCAGCCAAAAGTCAGGAAGTCAGCCCCAGCATTTT. Translation gives CASSQKSGSQPQHF.

This clonotype was seen only a few times. This rearrangement joins TRBV19 to TRBJ2-5; D gene uncertain. Germline V CDR1 and CDR2: LNHDA, SQIVND (reference sequence). This CDR3 region has 14 residues. Deletions cut 3 bases from V and 2 bases from J, with 10 bases between. This CDR3 is CASSIRMYQETQYF. The CDR3 DNA follows: TGTGCCAGTAGTATCCGGATGTATCAAGAGACCCAGTACTTC.